The 25 T cell receptor beta chains reported below all come from one sample, sequenced in a study of blood T cell repertoires in COVID-19. The data were produced by immunoSEQ multiplex PCR, yet TCRdb's version contains in-frame clones alone and is incomplete. Among approximately 110,000 clones listed, approximately 80% were seen once. The sample consisted of peripheral blood. Every receptor here comes from a woman between 65 and 79 years old with acute or convalescent COVID-19.

The rearrangement uses TRBV28 and TRBJ1-5; possibly TRBD1 for D (6 bases). With 5 bases removed from V and 5 bases from J, the gap between germline ends came to 13 bases. The CDR3 is 14 residues long. CDR1 is MDHEN and CDR2 is SYDVKM in the germline V gene. The CDR3 here is CASSPQGSYQPQHF. The CDR3 bases are TGTGCCAGCAGTCCTCAGGGGAGTTATCAGCCCCAGCATTTT.

The chain uses TRBV19 and TRBJ2-1, with 7 bases fitting TRBD1. V shed 3 bases, J shed 5 bases, and the junction held 4 bases outside the gene matches. The CDR3 extends over 14 amino acids. The V gene's germline CDR1 is LNHDA and CDR2 SQIVND (reference sequence). CDR3 DNA sequence: TGTGCCAGTAGTATGCGACAGGGAAACAATGAGCAGTTCTTC. Its translation: CASSMRQGNNEQFF.

The genes are TRBV2 and TRBJ2-3; D is uncertain. V lost 5 bases and J lost 3, with 3 bases in between. The V gene's germline CDR1 is SNHLY and CDR2 FYNNEI. The CDR3 totals 11 residues. The DNA for the CDR3 is TGTGCCAGCAGTATAACAGATACGCAGTATTTT. As protein: CASSITDTQYF. The variable domain in full, completed from reference TRBV2 and TRBJ2-3, reads EPEVTQTPSHQVTQMGQEVILRCVPISNHLYFYWYRQILGQKVEFLVSFYNNEISEKSEIFDDQFSVERPDGSNFTLKIRSTKLEDSAMYFCASSITDTQYFGPGTRLTVL.

The gene calls are TRBV2 and TRBJ2-1, with 8 bases fitting TRBD2. Germline-derived CDR1 and CDR2 are SNHLY and FYNNEI. This CDR3 region has 16 residues. Trimming cost V 3 bases and J 8 bases; bases outside gene matches: 12. The CDR3 nucleotides read TGTGCCAGCAGTGAGGCGGGAGGAACTGATGGGCATGAGCAGTTCTTC. Protein: CASSEAGGTDGHEQFF.

This clone was found once. This rearrangement joins TRBV11-3 to TRBJ2-1; 7 bases align to TRBD2. CDR1 and CDR2 from the germline V gene are SGHNT and YENEEA. The CDR3 covers 13 residues. The J segment lost 5 bases and the V segment lost 3 bases, leaving 1 base of the junction unmatched. CDR3 in amino acids: CASSFGGNNEQFF. In DNA form, the CDR3 reads TGTGCCAGCAGCTTCGGGGGGAACAATGAGCAGTTCTTC.

This chain uses TRBV5-1 with TRBJ1-1; possibly TRBD1 for D (6 bases). The CDR3 is 16 amino acids. Germline CDR1 and CDR2: SGHRS and YFSETQ. V lost 6 bases, J lost 1 base, and 19 bases lay in between. The CDR3 DNA is TGCGCCAGCAACCCGTCCCTCCGGGACACGAACACTGAAGCTTTCTTT. Its protein product is CASNPSLRDTNTEAFF.

The chain links TRBV10-3 to TRBJ1-5; D remains unclear. This CDR3 has 15 residues. Trimming shortened V by 3 bases and J by 0 bases, and 9 bases separated the two germline ends. Germline V gene data show CDR1 as ENHRY and CDR2 as SYGVKD. The CDR3, as DNA: TGTGCCATCAGTGAATCCGGTGATAGCAATCAGCCCCAGCATTTT. Translating gives CAISESGDSNQPQHF.

The chain recombines TRBV7-8 with TRBJ2-2; 7 bases line up with TRBD1. The CDR3 loop spans 14 amino acids. Germline trimming cut 5 bases from V and 5 bases from J; bases unmatched to any gene: 5. The germline V gene encodes CDR1 SGHVS and CDR2 FQNEAQ. This CDR3 reads CASSSQQGTGELFF. The CDR3 DNA follows: TGTGCCAGCAGCAGCCAACAGGGGACCGGGGAGCTGTTTTTT.

This chain links TRBV11-2 with TRBJ1-4; no firm D call. The germline V gene has CDR1 SGHAT and CDR2 FQNNGV. The CDR3 loop spans 12 amino acids. The V end was cut by 5 bases, the J end by 8 bases, with 9 bases between. The CDR3 reads CASSVGVEKLFF. Written as DNA, the CDR3 is TGTGCCAGCAGCGTAGGCGTGGAAAAACTGTTTTTT. The whole variable domain, remainder taken from reference TRBV11-2 and TRBJ1-4, is EAGVAQSPRYKIIEKRQSVAFWCNPISGHATLYWYQQILGQGPKLLIQFQNNGVVDDSQLPKDRFSAERLKGVDSTLKIQPAKLEDSAVYLCASSVGVEKLFFGSGTQLSVL.

The CDR3 DNA sequence: TGTGCCAGTAGTATACAGATGGACAGGGGCACTGAAGCTTTCTTT. It yields the protein CASSIQMDRGTEAFF. The V gene is TRBV19, the J gene TRBJ1-1; 9 nucleotides align to TRBD1. With 2 bases clipped from V and 4 bases from J, the junction kept 5 bases outside the gene matches. The CDR3 has 15 amino acids. Germline-derived CDR1 and CDR2 are LNHDA and SQIVND (reference sequence). Full variable domain (rest looked up from reference TRBV19 and TRBJ1-1): DGGITQSPKYLFRKEGQNVTLSCEQNLNHDAMYWYRQDPGQGLRLIYYSQIVNDFQKGDIAEGYSVSREKKESFPLTVTSAQKNPTAFYLCASSIQMDRGTEAFFGQGTRLTVV.

The J gene is TRBJ2-7, the V gene TRBV11-2; no firm D call. V was pared by 1 base and J by 2 bases, with 6 bases between. Germline assignment: CDR1 SGHAT and CDR2 FQNNGV. This CDR3 spans 13 amino acids. The CDR3: CASSLGQTYEQYF. CDR3 bases: TGTGCCAGCAGCTTAGGGCAAACCTACGAGCAGTACTTC.

The chain recombines TRBV6-5 with TRBJ2-1; weak D call: TRBD2 (6 bases). The CDR3 is 16 amino acids. The V end lost 0 bases, the J end lost 3 bases, and 12 bases lay between the germline ends. Looked up from germline, CDR1 is MNHEY and CDR2 is SVGAGI. As DNA, the CDR3 is TGTGCCAGCAGTTACTCGGCGGGACCTTTCTACAATGAGCAGTTCTTC. Its translation is CASSYSAGPFYNEQFF.

The rearrangement uses TRBV3-1 (or the pseudogene TRBV3-2) and TRBJ2-1, with D unclear. The CDR3 runs 15 residues. V was clipped by 1 base and J by 3 bases, with 10 bases between them. Germline CDR1 LGHDT, CDR2 YNNKEL (reference sequence). The CDR3 loop reads CASSQGLEIYNEQFF. The CDR3 coding sequence is TGTGCCAGCAGCCAAGGTCTAGAAATCTACAATGAGCAGTTCTTC.

The V call is TRBV15, the J call TRBJ2-1, with D possibly being TRBD2 (5 bases). Trimming pared 6 bases from V and 0 bases from J, leaving 9 bases between. The CDR3 spans 14 residues. The germline CDR1 and CDR2 sequences are LNHNV and YYDKDF (reference sequence). The CDR3 sequence is CATRKRDSYNEQFF. In DNA, the CDR3 is TGTGCCACCAGGAAACGGGACTCCTACAATGAGCAGTTCTTC.

This clone appeared a single time. The chain uses TRBV6-6 and TRBJ2-3; maybe TRBD1 (7 bases). V shed 2 bases and J shed 8 bases, with 14 bases lying between them. This CDR3 spans 14 amino acids. Per germline, CDR1 MNHNY and CDR2 SVGAGI (reference sequence). The CDR3 spells CASSYEEGAGTQYF. The CDR3 region has the DNA TGTGCCAGCAGTTACGAGGAGGGGGCAGGTACGCAGTATTTT.

The chain links TRBV18 to TRBJ1-2; TRBD1 matches 8 bases. Germline V gene lookup returns CDR1 KGHSH and CDR2 LQKENI. The ends lost 3 bases at V and 0 bases at J; junction bases unmatched: 3. The CDR3 length is 15 residues. CDR3 sequence: CASSPGQGSNYGYTF. The CDR3 bases are TGTGCCAGCTCACCCGGACAGGGCTCTAACTATGGCTACACCTTC. Together with reference TRBV18 and TRBJ1-2, the CDR3 gives the full variable domain: NAGVMQNPRHLVRRRGQEARLRCSPMKGHSHVYWYRQLPEEGLKFMVYLQKENIIDESGMPKERFSAEFPKEGPSILRIQQVVRGDSAAYFCASSPGQGSNYGYTFGSGTRLTVV.

The V call is TRBV18, the J call TRBJ2-6; perhaps TRBD2 as D (6 bases). The CDR3 totals 18 residues. The V gene lost 4 bases and the J gene lost 0 bases, with 16 bases spanning the gap. The germline CDR1 and CDR2 sequences are KGHSH and LQKENI. CDR3 sequence reads: CASSLALASSSGANVLTF. DNA for the CDR3: TGTGCCAGCTCACTAGCCCTAGCGTCATCCTCTGGGGCCAACGTCCTGACTTTC.

The rearrangement links TRBV30 to TRBJ2-5; 10 nucleotides align to TRBD2. The CDR3 covers 15 residues. V lost 2 bases to trimming and J lost 5 bases; unmatched junction nucleotides: 8. Germline V lookup: CDR1 GTSNPN, CDR2 SVGIG (reference sequence). CDR3 sequence: CAWSPALAGIETQYF. The CDR3 DNA is TGTGCCTGGAGTCCAGCACTAGCGGGGATCGAGACCCAGTACTTC.

The chain links TRBV3-1 (or the pseudogene TRBV3-2) to TRBJ1-2; 7 nucleotides agree with TRBD1. The V and J ends lost 3 bases and 7 bases, in that order; junction bases with no gene match: 8. The CDR3 is 14 amino acids. Germline V gives CDR1 LGHDT, CDR2 YNNKEL (reference sequence). CDR3 nucleotide sequence: TGTGCCAGCAGCCATTACCGACAGGGTGCTGGCTACACCTTC. Protein: CASSHYRQGAGYTF.

The chain is built from TRBV10-1 and TRBJ2-1; 12 bases agree with TRBD2. The CDR3 loop spans 14 amino acids. CDR1 is WNHNN and CDR2 is SYGVQD in the germline V gene (reference sequence). Trimming cost V 3 bases and J 9 bases; bases outside gene matches: 3. The DNA of the CDR3 is TGCGCCAGCAGTGAACGACTAGCGGGAGCTGAGCAGTTCTTC. Translation: CASSERLAGAEQFF.

The CDR3, as DNA: TGTGCCAGCAGCGTAGCTTGGGGCGGACAAGAGACCCAGTACTTC. Residues: CASSVAWGGQETQYF. The V and J genes are TRBV9 and TRBJ2-5; D is perhaps TRBD1 (5 bases). The CDR3 contains 15 residues. The V end was cut by 0 bases, the J end by 2 bases, with 11 bases between. The germline V gene encodes CDR1 SGDLS and CDR2 YYNGEE.

This chain links TRBV6-4 with TRBJ2-1; D is undetermined. Trimming shortened V by 3 bases and J by 0 bases, and 18 bases separated the two germline ends. The germline gives CDR1 MRHNA, CDR2 SNTAGT. The CDR3 contains 18 residues. In nucleotides, the CDR3 is TGTGCCAGCAGTGAATATGAGAAACGGAGTAGCTCCTACAATGAGCAGTTCTTC. Translating it yields CASSEYEKRSSSYNEQFF.

V gene TRBV6-1 combines with J gene TRBJ2-7, with 8 bases matching TRBD2. Unmatched junction bases numbered 9, after V lost 4 bases and J lost 1 base. The CDR3 sequence is 16 residues long. Germline V gene sequence: CDR1 MNHNS, CDR2 SASEGT. CDR3 residues: CASSGLGLANSYEQYF. CDR3 nucleotide sequence: TGTGCCAGCAGTGGGCTAGGACTAGCTAATTCCTACGAGCAGTACTTC.

The chain uses TRBV9 and TRBJ1-6; D unclear. With 0 bases removed from V and 7 bases from J, the gap between germline ends came to 11 bases. The germline gives CDR1 SGDLS, CDR2 YYNGEE. The length of the CDR3 is 15 residues. In DNA form, the CDR3 reads TGTGCCAGCAGCGTAGTTGGTGGGAGCAATTCACCCCTCCACTTT. It specifies CASSVVGGSNSPLHF.

V gene TRBV5-4 combines with J gene TRBJ2-7; 7 bases line up with TRBD2. With 7 bases clipped from V and 4 bases from J, the junction kept 14 bases outside the gene matches. This CDR3 spans 15 amino acids. Germline loops: CDR1 SGHNT, CDR2 YYREEE (reference sequence). Here the CDR3 reads CASASQERGGYEQYF. DNA of the CDR3: TGTGCCAGCGCTTCCCAGGAGCGGGGAGGATACGAGCAGTACTTC. Based on the CDR3 plus reference TRBV5-4 and TRBJ2-7, the full variable domain is ETGVTQSPTHLIKTRGQQVTLRCSSQSGHNTVSWYQQALGQGPQFIFQYYREEENGRGNFPPRFSGLQFPNYSSELNVNALELDDSALYLCASASQERGGYEQYFGPGTRLTVT.